The 14 T cell receptor beta chains presented below share a single source sample, sequenced in a study of T-cell memory formation after mild COVID-19. MiXCR was run by TCRdb on the 5' RACE reads, yielding one entry per CDR3 protein. The sample yields more than 300,000 distinct CDR3 sequences, 13% to 15% seen once. The specimen sequenced was PBMCs or a T cell subset sorted from them (not recorded which). These receptors were collected from a man younger than 30 who had mild COVID-19 (a few samples of this study predate the infection). Cell type and time point are not known.

The sample holds a few counts of this clonotype. The chain carries TRBV10-3 and TRBJ1-3, with D perhaps matching TRBD1 (5 bases). The V gene lost 4 bases and the J gene lost 4 bases, with 11 bases spanning the gap. The V gene's germline CDR1 is ENHRY and CDR2 SYGVKD. The CDR3 is made up of 14 amino acids. CDR3 amino acids: CAISAPGRGNTIYF. The CDR3 DNA sequence: TGTGCCATCAGTGCACCGGGACGAGGAAACACCATATATTTT.

This clonotype came up a few times. The V and J genes are TRBV10-3 and TRBJ1-2, with 11 nucleotides matching TRBD1. This CDR3 contains 13 residues. With 7 bases clipped from V and 8 bases from J, the junction kept 6 bases outside the gene matches. Germline V gene lookup returns CDR1 ENHRY and CDR2 SYGVKD. The chain's CDR3 is CAITGQGAKGYTF. As DNA, the CDR3 is TGTGCCATCACCGGACAGGGGGCGAAGGGCTACACCTTC.

This clonotype was recorded at least ten times. The V call is TRBV15, the J call TRBJ2-2, with D hard to call. This CDR3 is 16 amino acids long. Germline V lookup: CDR1 LNHNV, CDR2 YYDKDF (reference sequence). V was clipped by 5 bases and J by 6 bases, with 19 bases between them. CDR3 amino acids: CATSAPEPKTAGELFF. For the CDR3, the DNA is TGTGCCACCAGCGCCCCGGAACCAAAGACGGCCGGGGAGCTGTTTTTT. Supplemented by reference TRBV15 and TRBJ2-2, the full variable domain reads DAMVIQNPRYQVTQFGKPVTLSCSQTLNHNVMYWYQQKSSQAPKLLFHYYDKDFNNEADTPDNFQSRRPNTSFCFLDIRSPGLGDTAMYLCATSAPEPKTAGELFFGEGSRLTVL.

J is TRBJ2-7 and V is TRBV7-2; 9 positions match TRBD1. The germline gives CDR1 SGHTA, CDR2 FQGNSA. J gave up 3 bases and V 5 bases, and 8 bases lay outside the gene matches. The CDR3 runs to 15 residues. The CDR3 DNA follows: TGTGCCAGCAGCCCCCCCGGGACAGGGTACTACGAGCAGTACTTC. Its translation: CASSPPGTGYYEQYF.

This clonotype has just a few counts. This sequence joins TRBV7-9 and TRBJ1-1; D remains ambiguous. The CDR3 covers 15 residues. Germline CDR1 and CDR2: SEHNR and FQNEAQ (reference sequence). V was cut by 3 bases and J by 7 bases, with 18 bases left in between. The CDR3 spells CASSFLPGSGNEAFF. The CDR3 DNA sequence: TGTGCCAGCAGCTTTCTTCCAGGCTCGGGGAATGAAGCTTTCTTT.

This clonotype appeared many times. The rearrangement joins TRBV7-9 to TRBJ2-5; D uncertain. CDR3 length equals 13 residues. CDR1 and CDR2 from the germline V gene are SEHNR and FQNEAQ (reference sequence). The germline V and J ends were trimmed by 7 bases and 5 bases, with 14 bases remaining between them. Written as DNA, the CDR3 is TGTGCCAGCACCGACCTTTGGGCGGAGACCCAGTACTTC. This gives the protein CASTDLWAETQYF.

This chain connects TRBV5-1 to TRBJ2-3; D ambiguous. CDR3 length: 15 amino acids. CDR1 and CDR2 (germline): SGHRS, YFSETQ. V was trimmed by 0 bases and J by 0 bases, leaving 8 bases between them. Here the CDR3 DNA reads TGCGCCAGCAGCTTGGCCGTGGTCAGCACAGATACGCAGTATTTT. Translated: CASSLAVVSTDTQYF.

This clonotype was seen a handful of times. The chain links TRBV7-8 to TRBJ1-6; D gene unclear. Germline V gene lookup returns CDR1 SGHVS and CDR2 FQNEAQ. The V end was cut by 4 bases, the J end by 9 bases, with 7 bases between. The CDR3 is 12 residues long. CDR3 DNA: TGTGCCAGCAGCTCCGAGGGTTCACCCCTCCACTTT. This sequence encodes CASSSEGSPLHF.

This clonotype was picked up many times. The V call is TRBV4-2, the J call TRBJ2-5; either TRBD1 or TRBD2 may fit D (5 bases each). Germline V gene sequence: CDR1 LGHNA, CDR2 YNFKEQ. Trimming removed 0 bases at V and 1 base at J, with 12 bases between. This CDR3 is built from 16 residues. CDR3 coding DNA: TGTGCCAGCAGCCAAGATGAGGGGCACCTCCAAGAGACCCAGTACTTC. Protein product: CASSQDEGHLQETQYF.

The CDR3 loop reads CASSRAKLCTEAFF. The CDR3 nucleotides read TGCGCCAGCAGCCGAGCCAAATTGTGCACTGAAGCTTTCTTT. The V and J genes are TRBV4-3 and TRBJ1-1; D not certain. CDR1 LGHNA and CDR2 YSLEER come from the germline V gene. This CDR3 is 14 amino acids long. Trimming took off 4 bases at V and 4 bases at J, with 13 bases between the two ends.

This clonotype was recorded many times. The CDR3 nucleotides read TGTGCCAGCAGCTTCCCACCCCCGGGGGAGACCCAGTACTTC. Residues: CASSFPPPGETQYF. The rearrangement joins TRBV7-2 to TRBJ2-5; D might be TRBD2 (5 bases). This CDR3 has 14 amino acids. The V end was cut by 3 bases, the J end by 5 bases, with 13 bases between. Germline V gives CDR1 SGHTA, CDR2 FQGNSA.

At least ten counts were recorded for this clonotype. The chain recombines TRBV6-2 or TRBV6-3 with TRBJ2-7; the match to TRBD1 covers 7 bases. Germline V lookup: CDR1 MNHEY, CDR2 SVGEGT. This CDR3 spans 15 amino acids. J gave up 3 bases and V 5 bases, and 10 bases lay outside the gene matches. CDR3 residues: CASSTTRQGNYEQYV. CDR3 DNA: TGTGCCAGCAGTACGACCCGACAGGGAAACTACGAGCAGTACGTC.

This clonotype was counted many times. The chain joins TRBV6-2 or TRBV6-3 to TRBJ2-7, with TRBD1 as a possible D gene (6 bases). The germline V gene has CDR1 MNHEY and CDR2 SVGEGT. This CDR3 is built from 13 residues. V lost 7 bases and J 3 bases, leaving 13 bases between the germline ends. In DNA, the CDR3 is TGTGCCAGCACATACAGGGAAAGCTACGAGCAGTACTTC. Residues: CASTYRESYEQYF.

The gene calls are TRBV6-2 or TRBV6-3 and TRBJ2-3; tentatively, D is TRBD2 (6 bases). Looked up from germline, CDR1 is MNHEY and CDR2 is SVGEGT. CDR3 length: 14 amino acids. Trimming removed 3 bases from V and 1 base from J, with 8 bases in between. The CDR3 DNA sequence: TGTGCCAGCAGTTATGGGGAGGGCACAGATACGCAGTATTTT. Its protein product is CASSYGEGTDTQYF.